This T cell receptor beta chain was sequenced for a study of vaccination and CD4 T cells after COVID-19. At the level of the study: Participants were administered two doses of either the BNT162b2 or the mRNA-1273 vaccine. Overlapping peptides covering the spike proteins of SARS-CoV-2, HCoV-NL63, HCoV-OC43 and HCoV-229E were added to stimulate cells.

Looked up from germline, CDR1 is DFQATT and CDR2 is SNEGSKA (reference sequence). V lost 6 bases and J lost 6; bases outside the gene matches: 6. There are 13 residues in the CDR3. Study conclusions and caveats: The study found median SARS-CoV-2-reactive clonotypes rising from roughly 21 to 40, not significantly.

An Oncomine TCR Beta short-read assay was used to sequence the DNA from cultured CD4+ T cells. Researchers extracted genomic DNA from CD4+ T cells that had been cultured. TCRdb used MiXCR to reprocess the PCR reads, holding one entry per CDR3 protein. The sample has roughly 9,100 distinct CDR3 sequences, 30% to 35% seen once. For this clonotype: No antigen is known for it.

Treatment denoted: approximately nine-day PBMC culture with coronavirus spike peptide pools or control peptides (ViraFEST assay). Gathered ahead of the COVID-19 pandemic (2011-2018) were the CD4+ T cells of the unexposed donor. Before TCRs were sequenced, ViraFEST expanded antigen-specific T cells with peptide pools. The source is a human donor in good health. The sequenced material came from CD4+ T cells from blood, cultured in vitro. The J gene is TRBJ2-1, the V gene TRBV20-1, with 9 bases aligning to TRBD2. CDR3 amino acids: CSALGLASNEQFF. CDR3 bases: TGCAGTGCCCTAGGACTAGCGAGCAATGAGCAGTTCTTC.